The 31 T cell receptor beta chains listed next were all sequenced from one sample in a study of CXCR3-negative and CXCR3-positive naive CD8 T cells. The authors made the TRB cDNA libraries by 5' RACE using UMI labels. TCRdb re-called the 5' RACE reads; one entry per CDR3 protein, DNA not given. The listing contains about 85,000 distinct CDR3 sequences. Their recognized antigens are unknown. Regarding the study as a whole: In CXCR3-positive naive cells, the TRB CDR3s were more hydrophobic than in CXCR3-negative naive cells.

Sequencing was carried out using naive CXCR3+ CD8+ T cells from blood. The sample's subset: CD45RO-CCR7+CD27+CD95- naive CD8+ T cells expressing CXCR3 (TNR3+). Receptor source: a human donor in good health. Some clones in this sample may be carry-over from other donors' samples.

The chain uses TRBV10-3 and TRBJ2-7; with no DNA, the TCRdb D assignment of TRBD1 cannot be verified. The CDR3 covers 19 residues. The germline gives CDR1 ENHRY, CDR2 SYGVKD. The chain's CDR3 is CAISESIPNRGALSYEQYF.

The V gene is TRBV10-3, the J gene TRBJ2-3; absent DNA, TCRdb's TRBD2 call cannot be checked. The CDR3 is made up of 14 amino acids. From germline, CDR1 is ENHRY and CDR2 SYGVKD. This CDR3 reads CATGGRRETDTQYF.

V is TRBV19 and J is TRBJ2-7; TCRdb calls TRBD2, which cannot be checked without DNA. Germline V gene data show CDR1 as LNHDA and CDR2 as SQIVND (reference sequence). The CDR3 loop spans 12 amino acids. The CDR3 loop is CASSMEGGLLHF.

V gene TRBV5-1 combines with J gene TRBJ2-7; without DNA, the TCRdb call of TRBD1 cannot be checked. This CDR3 contains 14 residues. Germline CDR1 is SGHRS and CDR2 is YFSETQ. CDR3 protein: CASSPGQGLDEQYF.

The gene calls are TRBV20-1 and TRBJ2-7; TCRdb names TRBD2, which stays unverified in the absence of DNA. Per germline, CDR1 DFQATT and CDR2 SNEGSKA (reference sequence). The CDR3 loop spans 13 amino acids. The CDR3: CSAQTSGAYEQYF.

This chain links TRBV28 with TRBJ2-7; TCRdb's D call of TRBD2 is untestable without DNA. CDR1 and CDR2 from the germline V gene are MDHEN and SYDVKM. The CDR3 length is 14 residues. This CDR3 reads CASSLTSGAFGQYF.

The chain couples TRBV15 to TRBJ2-3; TCRdb calls TRBD2, which cannot be checked without DNA. CDR1 is LNHNV and CDR2 is YYDKDF in the germline V gene (reference sequence). This CDR3 contains 15 residues. CDR3 sequence reads: CATSGTSGGSDTQYF.

The chain employs TRBV28 and TRBJ1-2. Germline CDR1 reads MDHEN; CDR2 reads SYDVKM. The CDR3 extends over 15 amino acids. CDR3 amino acids: CASSLFRLAGGSYTF.

V gene TRBV6-5 combines with J gene TRBJ1-1. Germline V gene lookup returns CDR1 MNHEY and CDR2 SVGAGI. The CDR3 has 14 residues. The CDR3 here is CASSYNPLNTEAFF.

The rearrangement links TRBV12-3 or TRBV12-4 to TRBJ1-5; as DNA is missing, the TRBD1 call by TCRdb cannot be tested. The CDR3 extends over 16 amino acids. CDR3 region: CASSLGAPGSNQPQHF.

The chain has TRBV4-3 and TRBJ2-2. This CDR3 has 12 amino acids. In germline, CDR1 is LGHNA, CDR2 YSLEER. CDR3 amino acids: CASSQVLGELFF.

This rearrangement joins TRBV30 to TRBJ1-3; lacking DNA, the TRBD1 call made by TCRdb goes unchecked. Germline V gene sequence: CDR1 GTSNPN, CDR2 SVGIG (reference sequence). The CDR3 totals 15 residues. CDR3 loop: CAWCPDGNSGNTIYF.

V gene TRBV6-5 combines with J gene TRBJ1-5. Germline V gene sequence: CDR1 MNHEY, CDR2 SVGAGI. The length of the CDR3 is 13 residues. The CDR3 sequence is CASSVYSNQPQHF.

The V and J genes are TRBV3-1 and TRBJ2-7. Germline V gives CDR1 LGHDT, CDR2 YNNKEL (reference sequence). CDR3 length equals 16 residues. The CDR3 region is CASSLSFVHASYEQYF.

This chain joins TRBV6-2 or TRBV6-3 and TRBJ2-7; lacking DNA, the TRBD1 call made by TCRdb goes unchecked. The CDR3 is made up of 12 amino acids. The V gene's germline CDR1 is MNHEY and CDR2 SVGEGT. The CDR3: CASSSTGLEQYF.

V is TRBV7-2 and J is TRBJ2-7; TCRdb picks TRBD1, but there is no DNA to check that call. The CDR3 runs to 17 residues. Per the germline V gene, CDR1 is SGHTA and CDR2 is FQGNSA. CDR3 loop: CASSPGTGGISSYEQYF.

This chain uses TRBV21-1 with TRBJ2-7; no DNA is available, so the TRBD1 call from TCRdb remains unchecked. TRBV21-1 is flagged as a pseudogene. This CDR3 contains 13 residues. CDR3 in amino acids: CANPGQGAYEQYF.

The genes are TRBV4-2 and TRBJ1-5. The CDR3 runs 12 residues. From germline, CDR1 is LGHNA and CDR2 YNFKEQ. The chain's CDR3 is CASSQDEQPQHF.

The chain recombines TRBV27 with TRBJ2-7; TCRdb designates TRBD2, a call that cannot be tested without DNA. CDR1 is MNHEY and CDR2 is SMNVEV in the germline V gene (reference sequence). CDR3 length equals 16 residues. The chain's CDR3 is CASSYGTSGSFDEQYF.

The CDR3 sequence: CASSLSDVWRETQYF. The chain links TRBV27 to TRBJ2-5. Germline CDR1 MNHEY, CDR2 SMNVEV (reference sequence). The CDR3 spans 15 residues.

V is TRBV28 and J is TRBJ2-5; TCRdb gives TRBD2 as the D gene, but with no DNA this cannot be confirmed. This CDR3 comprises 17 residues. Germline V gives CDR1 MDHEN, CDR2 SYDVKM. The CDR3 spells CASSLVGLAEYQETQYF.

The rearrangement joins TRBV7-9 to TRBJ2-7. Germline loops: CDR1 SEHNR, CDR2 FQNEAQ (reference sequence). The CDR3 runs to 14 residues. The chain's CDR3 is CASSPERAFHEQYF.

The chain is built from TRBV29-1 and TRBJ2-3; TCRdb picks TRBD2, but there is no DNA to check that call. Germline V CDR1 and CDR2: SQVTM, ANQGSEA. CDR3 length equals 14 residues. CDR3 residues: CSVEGGLARDTQYF.

This chain uses TRBV11-2 with TRBJ2-7. The germline V gene has CDR1 SGHAT and CDR2 FQNNGV. The CDR3 is 15 amino acids. The CDR3 is CASSLDQEAPYEQYF.

V gene TRBV27 combines with J gene TRBJ1-1; TCRdb proposes TRBD1, but this gene call is untestable without DNA. This CDR3 has 14 residues. The germline CDR1 and CDR2 sequences are MNHEY and SMNVEV (reference sequence). CDR3 in amino acids: CASSFRDKNTEAFF.

The rearrangement uses TRBV9 and TRBJ1-1; the D call of TRBD1 rests on TCRdb alone, since no DNA is present to check it. The V gene's germline CDR1 is SGDLS and CDR2 YYNGEE. This CDR3 is 14 amino acids long. CDR3 amino acids: CASSVGGVGTEAFF.

This chain joins TRBV7-9 and TRBJ1-1. CDR1 is SEHNR and CDR2 is FQNEAQ in the germline V gene (reference sequence). This CDR3 is built from 15 residues. This chain's CDR3 is CASSFPSAGDTEAFF.

V gene TRBV6-6 combines with J gene TRBJ1-1; TCRdb lists TRBD1, though no DNA is available to test this call. The V gene's germline CDR1 is MNHNY and CDR2 SVGAGI (reference sequence). CDR3 length equals 15 residues. Here the CDR3 reads CASTEWDSLNTEAFF.

V gene TRBV29-1 combines with J gene TRBJ2-7; the TCRdb call, TRBD1, lacks DNA for checking. Germline assignment: CDR1 SQVTM and CDR2 ANQGSEA. This CDR3 has 14 residues. The CDR3 is CSVELEQGRYEQYF.

This chain uses TRBV12-3 or TRBV12-4 with TRBJ1-6. CDR3 length: 12 amino acids. The CDR3 loop is CASRASDSPLHF.

The chain links TRBV28 to TRBJ2-5; the TCRdb D gene call, TRBD1, has no DNA to confirm it. Germline V gene data show CDR1 as MDHEN and CDR2 as SYDVKM. The CDR3 runs to 17 residues. The CDR3 sequence is CASSLSNTGMYQETQYF.